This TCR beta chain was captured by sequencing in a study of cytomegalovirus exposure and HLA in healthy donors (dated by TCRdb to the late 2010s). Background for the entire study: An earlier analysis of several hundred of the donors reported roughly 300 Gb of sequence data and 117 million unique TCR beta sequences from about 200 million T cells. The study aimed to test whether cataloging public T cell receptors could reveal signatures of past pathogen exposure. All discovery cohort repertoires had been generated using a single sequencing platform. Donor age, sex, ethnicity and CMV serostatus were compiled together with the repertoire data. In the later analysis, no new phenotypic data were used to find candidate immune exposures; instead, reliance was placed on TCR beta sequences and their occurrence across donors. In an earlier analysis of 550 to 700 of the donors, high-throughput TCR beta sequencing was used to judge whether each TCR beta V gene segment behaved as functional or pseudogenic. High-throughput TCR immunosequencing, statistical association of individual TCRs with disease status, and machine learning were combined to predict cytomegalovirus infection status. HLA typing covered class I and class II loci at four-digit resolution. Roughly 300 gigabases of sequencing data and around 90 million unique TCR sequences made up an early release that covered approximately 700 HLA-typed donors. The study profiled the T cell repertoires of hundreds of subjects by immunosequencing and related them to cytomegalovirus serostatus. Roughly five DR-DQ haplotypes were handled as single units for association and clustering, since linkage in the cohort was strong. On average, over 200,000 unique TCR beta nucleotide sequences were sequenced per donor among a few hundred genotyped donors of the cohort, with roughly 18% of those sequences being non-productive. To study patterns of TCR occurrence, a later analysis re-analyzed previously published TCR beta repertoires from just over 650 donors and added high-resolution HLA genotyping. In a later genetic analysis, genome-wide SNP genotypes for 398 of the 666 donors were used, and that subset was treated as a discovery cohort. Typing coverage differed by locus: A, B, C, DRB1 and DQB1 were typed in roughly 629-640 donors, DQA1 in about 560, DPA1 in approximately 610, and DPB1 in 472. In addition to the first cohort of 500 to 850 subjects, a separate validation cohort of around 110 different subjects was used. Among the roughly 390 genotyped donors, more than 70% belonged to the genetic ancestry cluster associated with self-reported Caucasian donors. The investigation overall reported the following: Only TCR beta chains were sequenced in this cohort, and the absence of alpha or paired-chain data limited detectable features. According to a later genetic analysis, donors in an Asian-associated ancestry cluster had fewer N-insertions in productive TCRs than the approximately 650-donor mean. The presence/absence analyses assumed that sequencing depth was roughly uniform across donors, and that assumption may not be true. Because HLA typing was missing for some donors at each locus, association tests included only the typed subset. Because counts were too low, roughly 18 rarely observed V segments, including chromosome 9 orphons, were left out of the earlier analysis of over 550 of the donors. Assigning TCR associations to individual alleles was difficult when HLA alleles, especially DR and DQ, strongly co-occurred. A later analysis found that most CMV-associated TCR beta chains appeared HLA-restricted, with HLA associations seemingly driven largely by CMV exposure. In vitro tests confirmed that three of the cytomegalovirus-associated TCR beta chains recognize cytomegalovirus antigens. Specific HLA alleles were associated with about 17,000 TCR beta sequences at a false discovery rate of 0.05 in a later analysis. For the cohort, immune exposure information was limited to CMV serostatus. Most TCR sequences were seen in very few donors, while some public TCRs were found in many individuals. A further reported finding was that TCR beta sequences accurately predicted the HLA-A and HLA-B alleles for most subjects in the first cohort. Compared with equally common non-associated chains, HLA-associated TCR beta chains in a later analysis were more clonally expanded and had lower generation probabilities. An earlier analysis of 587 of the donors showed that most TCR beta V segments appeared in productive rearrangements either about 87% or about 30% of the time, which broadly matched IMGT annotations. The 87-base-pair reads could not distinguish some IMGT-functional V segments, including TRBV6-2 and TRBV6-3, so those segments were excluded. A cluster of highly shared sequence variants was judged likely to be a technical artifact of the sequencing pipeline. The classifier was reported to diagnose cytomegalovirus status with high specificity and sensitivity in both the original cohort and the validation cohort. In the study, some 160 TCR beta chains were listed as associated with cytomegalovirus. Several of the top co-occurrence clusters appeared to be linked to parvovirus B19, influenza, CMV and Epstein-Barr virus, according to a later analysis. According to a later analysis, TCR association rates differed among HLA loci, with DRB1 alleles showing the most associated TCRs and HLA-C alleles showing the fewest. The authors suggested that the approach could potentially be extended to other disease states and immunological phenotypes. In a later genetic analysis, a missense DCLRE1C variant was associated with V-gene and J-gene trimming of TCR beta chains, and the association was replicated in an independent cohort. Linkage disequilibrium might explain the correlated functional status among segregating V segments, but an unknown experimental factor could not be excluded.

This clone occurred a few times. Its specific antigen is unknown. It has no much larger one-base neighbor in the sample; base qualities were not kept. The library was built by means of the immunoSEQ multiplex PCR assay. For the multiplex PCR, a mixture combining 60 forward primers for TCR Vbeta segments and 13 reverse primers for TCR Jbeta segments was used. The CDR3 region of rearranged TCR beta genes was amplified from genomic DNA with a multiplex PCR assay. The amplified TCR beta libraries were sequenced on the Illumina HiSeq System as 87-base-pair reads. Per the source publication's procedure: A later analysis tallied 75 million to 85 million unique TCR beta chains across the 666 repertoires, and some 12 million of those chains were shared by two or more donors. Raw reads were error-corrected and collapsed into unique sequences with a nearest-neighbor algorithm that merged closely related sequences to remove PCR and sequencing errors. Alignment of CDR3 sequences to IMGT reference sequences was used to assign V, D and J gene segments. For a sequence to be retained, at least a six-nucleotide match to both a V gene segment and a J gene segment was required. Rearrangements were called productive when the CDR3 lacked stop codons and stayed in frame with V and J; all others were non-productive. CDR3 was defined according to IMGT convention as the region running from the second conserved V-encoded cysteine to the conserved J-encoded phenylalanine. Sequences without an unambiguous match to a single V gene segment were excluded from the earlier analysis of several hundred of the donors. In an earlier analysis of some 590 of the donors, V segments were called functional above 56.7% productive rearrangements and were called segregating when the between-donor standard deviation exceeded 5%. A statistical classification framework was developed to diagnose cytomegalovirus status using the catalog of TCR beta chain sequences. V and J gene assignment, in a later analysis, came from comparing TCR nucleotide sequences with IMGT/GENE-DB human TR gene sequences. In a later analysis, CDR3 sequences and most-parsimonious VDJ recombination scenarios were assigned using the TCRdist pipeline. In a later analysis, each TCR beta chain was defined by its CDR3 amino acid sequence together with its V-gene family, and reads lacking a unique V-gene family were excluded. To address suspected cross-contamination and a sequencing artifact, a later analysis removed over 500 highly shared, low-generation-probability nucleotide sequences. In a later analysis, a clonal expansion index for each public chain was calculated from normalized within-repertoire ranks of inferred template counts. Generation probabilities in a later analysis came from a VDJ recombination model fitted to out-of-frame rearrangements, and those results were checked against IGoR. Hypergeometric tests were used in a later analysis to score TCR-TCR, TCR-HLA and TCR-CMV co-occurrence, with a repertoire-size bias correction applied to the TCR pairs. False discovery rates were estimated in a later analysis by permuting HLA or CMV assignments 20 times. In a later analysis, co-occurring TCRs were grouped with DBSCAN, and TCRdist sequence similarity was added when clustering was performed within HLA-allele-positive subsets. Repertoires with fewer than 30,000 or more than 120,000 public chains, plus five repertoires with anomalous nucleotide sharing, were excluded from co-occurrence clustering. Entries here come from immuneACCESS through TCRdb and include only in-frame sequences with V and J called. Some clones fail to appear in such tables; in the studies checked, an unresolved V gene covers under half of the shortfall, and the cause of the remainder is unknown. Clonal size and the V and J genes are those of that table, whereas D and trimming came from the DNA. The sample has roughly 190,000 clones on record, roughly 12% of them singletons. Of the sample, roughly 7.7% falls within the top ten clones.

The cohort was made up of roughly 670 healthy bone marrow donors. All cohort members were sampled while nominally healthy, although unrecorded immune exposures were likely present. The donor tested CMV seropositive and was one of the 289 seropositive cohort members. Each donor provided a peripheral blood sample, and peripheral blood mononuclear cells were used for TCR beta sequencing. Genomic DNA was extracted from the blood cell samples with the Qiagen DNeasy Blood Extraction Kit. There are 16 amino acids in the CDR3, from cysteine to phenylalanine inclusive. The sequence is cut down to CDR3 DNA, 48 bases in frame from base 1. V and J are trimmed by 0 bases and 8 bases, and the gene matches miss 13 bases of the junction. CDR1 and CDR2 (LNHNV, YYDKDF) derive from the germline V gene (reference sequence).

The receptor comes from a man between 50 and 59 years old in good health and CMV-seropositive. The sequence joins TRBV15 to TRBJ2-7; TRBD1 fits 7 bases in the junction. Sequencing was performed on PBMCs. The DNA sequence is TGTGCCACCAGCAGAGATGGCGAAGGGGGCGTCTTCAAGCAGTACTTC. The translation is CATSRDGEGGVFKQYF.